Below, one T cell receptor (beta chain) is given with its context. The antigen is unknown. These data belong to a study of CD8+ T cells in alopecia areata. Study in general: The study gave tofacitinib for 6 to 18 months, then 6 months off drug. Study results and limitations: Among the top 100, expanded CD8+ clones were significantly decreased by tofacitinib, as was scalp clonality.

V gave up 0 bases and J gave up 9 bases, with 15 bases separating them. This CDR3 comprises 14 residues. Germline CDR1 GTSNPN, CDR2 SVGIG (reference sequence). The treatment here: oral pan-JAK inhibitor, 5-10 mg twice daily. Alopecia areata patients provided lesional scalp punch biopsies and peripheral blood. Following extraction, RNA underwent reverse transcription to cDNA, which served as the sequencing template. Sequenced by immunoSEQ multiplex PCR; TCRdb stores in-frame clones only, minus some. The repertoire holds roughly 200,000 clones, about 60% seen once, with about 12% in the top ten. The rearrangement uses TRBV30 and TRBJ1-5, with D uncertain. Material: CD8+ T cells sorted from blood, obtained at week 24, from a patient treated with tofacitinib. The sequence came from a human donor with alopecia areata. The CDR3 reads CAWSVPSGRGPQHF. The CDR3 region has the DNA TGTGCCTGGAGTGTTCCATCCGGCCGGGGGCCCCAGCATTTT. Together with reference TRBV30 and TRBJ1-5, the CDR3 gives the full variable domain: SQTIHQWPATLVQPVGSPLSLECTVEGTSNPNLYWYRQAAGRGLQLLFYSVGIGQISSEVPQNLSASRPQDRQFILSSKKLLLSDSGFYLCAWSVPSGRGPQHFGDGTRLSIL.